Given below is one T cell receptor beta chain in context. Which antigen it targets is not known. Base quality data are lacking; no much larger clone is found one base away. The CDR3 runs 14 amino acids, cysteine and phenylalanine included. Kept here is only the CDR3 DNA, which spans 42 bases and is read in frame from base 1. V lost 6 bases and J lost 6 bases; the stretch between them is 15 bases long. CDR1 and CDR2 were assigned from the germline V gene as SNHLY and FYNNEI. The sample belongs to a study of the immune and genomic landscape of osteosarcoma (TCRdb year 2020). For the wider study: A total of about 50 pediatric and adult patients with high-grade osteosarcoma made up the overall cohort, and the median age at diagnosis was roughly 25 years (range about 5-81). The cohort was enriched for poor-risk disease, as unfavorable pathologic response to standard therapy was shown in roughly 78% of the cohort and more than 65% of the cohort were deceased. In the overall cohort, 55% to 65% of patients were male, and approximately 78% had localized disease at diagnosis. To define immunogenic potential, the study profiled osteosarcoma specimens using whole genome, RNA and T-cell receptor sequencing along with immunohistochemistry and reverse phase protein arrays. The osteosarcoma immunogenomic landscape was characterized by integrating TCR sequencing results with transcriptome, protein array and immunostaining data. The goal of the study was to explain why immune checkpoint inhibitors have shown limited clinical activity in osteosarcoma. A couple of samples from the same tumor site were contributed by each of three patients.

The tumors sampled were post-treatment primary, local recurrence and metastasis specimens taken from patients with a poor prognosis. TCR beta chain CDR3 regions were immunosequenced using the ImmunoSEQ Assay (Adaptive Biotechnologies). The paper's processing steps were these. TCRB rearrangements, read counts, read proportions and gene usage were exported through the ImmunoSEQ Analyzer platform. T-cell clonality was calculated from productive rearrangements as 1 minus Pielou's evenness. Clonal space homeostasis binned clonotypes as rare, small, medium, large or hyperexpanded (0.01 to 1 of the repertoire). TCR productive clonality was compared across immune clusters C1, C2 and C3 using the Wilcoxon rank sum test. The source is immuneACCESS, and TCRdb retained only in-frame sequences with V and J called. Part of the clones is not carried over; for the studies checked, unresolved V genes explain less than half of this, and the remainder is unexplained. For V, J and clone size, that table is used; D and trimming come from the DNA. This sample comprises roughly 800 clones, roughly 70% of them detected only once. The leading ten clones occupy roughly a third of the sample.

The research as a whole found: Clonality benchmarks were derived from external normal skin and healthy peripheral blood data rather than from matched normal tissue. Sample size was not determined by any statistical method, because osteosarcoma is rare and every possible sample was collected. Roughly 5 cases had a single hyperexpanded clone dominating the repertoire, and all had fewer than 100 T-cell clonotypes. Alongside the frozen tumor specimens, matched blood was collected from only a couple of patients. Productive TCR clonality was found to be low overall, with an average of 0.09 and a maximum of 0.3, which suggested limited T-cell clonal expansion. TCR productive clonality was higher in the immune-hot C3 cluster than the cold C1 cluster but still low overall.

Recombination linked TRBV2 to TRBJ2-1; the D gene could be TRBD1 or TRBD2, each one agreeing over 5 bases. The specimen was primary tumor tissue from the humerus. Per the publication, the cell subset or site label means: resected primary osteosarcoma tumor. This TCR came from a woman in her 70s with osteosarcoma. The age is the age at diagnosis. The sequenced DNA is TGTGCCAGCAGGGGGGAAGCAGGAGGCAATGAGCAGTTCTTC. It translates to CASRGEAGGNEQFF.